This T cell receptor (beta chain) is from a study of blood T cell repertoires in COVID-19. Study-level information: The cDNA or gDNA used as material had been derived from T cells, B-cell-depleted T cells, or PBMCs.

This CDR3 spans 15 amino acids. V was cut by 4 bases and J by 4 bases, with 17 bases left in between. The germline CDR1 and CDR2 sequences are SGHRS and YFSETQ. Original methodology: Researchers report that nucleated cell counts were estimated from reference gene primer amplification. Method: immunoSEQ multiplex PCR; TCRdb's copy keeps in-frame clones and lacks some. D and trimming were read from the DNA, whereas the V and J calls and clone size are those reported in that table. The data hold over 250,000 clones, with about nine tenths observed a single time. The genes are TRBV5-1 and TRBJ2-5; D is possibly TRBD1 (6 bases). This sequence was found in a man aged 60 to 69 who had recovered from COVID-19. The specimen sequenced was peripheral blood. In DNA form, the CDR3 reads TGCGCCAGCAGCCCCAGACAGGAAGGGGGAGAGACCCAGTACTTC. Protein sequence: CASSPRQEGGETQYF. The whole variable domain, filled in from reference TRBV5-1 and TRBJ2-5, reads KAGVTQTPRYLIKTRGQQVTLSCSPISGHRSVSWYQQTPGQGLQFLFEYFSETQRNKGNFPGRFSGRQFSNSRSEMNVSTLELGDSALYLCASSPRQEGGETQYFGPGTRLLVL.